A single TCR beta chain is shown here with its context. Based on frequency, this clonotype is considered medium-sized (0.01 to 0.1%); no count was recorded. No cognate antigen has been identified for it. The data originate from a study of diagnostic markers for celiac disease (dated by TCRdb to the early 2020s). From cysteine to phenylalanine, the CDR3 is 12 amino acids long. DNA was not recorded. The germline V gene (reference sequence) supplies CDR1 DFQATT and CDR2 SNEGSKA. The sample was run on an Illumina MiSeq. TCRdb reprocessed the reads and assigns one entry to each CDR3 protein sequence, leaving out DNA. This sample's table has entries for some 1,500 distinct CDR3 sequences. The ten largest account for roughly 15% of the sample.

The clonotype comes from a human donor. The sequenced sample was either unsorted cells or a sorted T cell fraction (not recorded which). The chain was built from TRBV20-1 and TRBJ1-3; TCRdb returns TRBD1, unconfirmable since there is no DNA. CDR3 sequence: CSTAQSGNTIYF.